This TCR beta chain was observed in a study of blood T cell repertoires in COVID-19 (dated by TCRdb to 2018 to 2020). As for the study more broadly: The collaborator samples originated in the United States, Italy and Spain and spanned the acute and convalescent phases of COVID-19. Subjects who had been exposed to COVID-19, were actively infected with it, or had recovered from it provided the deeply sampled blood TCRbeta repertoires that made up the dataset. The samples were drawn from the first 160 participants of the ongoing ImmuneRACE study and from 1,254 subjects provided by 6 global collaborators. The material from the prospective study consisted of cDNA or gDNA derived from T cells, B-cell-depleted T cells, or PBMCs. A de-identified subject ID, COVID-19 status, age in years and sex were almost always included in the sample metadata. The repertoires were made available in a free public database intended to serve as a resource for research on the immune response to SARS-CoV-2. HLA class I and class II types, where available, came from metadata supplied by the sample provider rather than from assay-based typing. What the authors observed across the whole study: The amount of clinical and demographic metadata varied by source and participant and was provided uncurated.

After removal of 8 bases from V and 4 bases from J, the junction retains 5 bases not matched to a gene. The CDR3 spans 13 residues, from the cysteine through the phenylalanine. The CDR3 DNA has 39 bases and is translated from base 1. CDR1 MRHNA and CDR2 SNTAGT were looked up in the germline V gene. Notes on this clone: Its antigen remains unidentified. Base qualities are not recorded, but no much larger clone differs from it by a single base.

TCRbeta CDR3 regions were amplified from genomic DNA by means of the immunoSEQ Assay, a bias-controlled multiplex PCR. The paper's data handling went like this. Nucleated cell counts per sample were estimated from amplification of reference gene primers within the assay. Sequence reads were collapsed and filtered to measure the absolute abundance of every unique TCRbeta CDR3 rearrangement. For each sample, productive Simpson clonality was calculated as the square root of Simpson's diversity index over productive rearrangements. TCRdb retrieved this table from immuneACCESS and kept in-frame rearrangements only. Not all clones are present; in checked studies, unresolved V genes account for under half, and no reason is known for the remainder. D and trimming come from the DNA, and the V and J calls and clone size come from that table. In this sample the table shows around 200,000 clones, 78% of which occur a single time. The ten largest clones capture 2.5% to 3% of the sample.

Collaborating institutions collected whole blood in K2EDTA tubes following their own protocols. For TCRbeta analysis, collaborators shipped samples as frozen whole blood, isolated PBMCs, or DNA extracted from either of those sample types. This sequence originates from a woman of 80 years or more with active or convalescent COVID-19. The sequenced sample consisted of peripheral blood. The chain couples TRBV6-4 to TRBJ1-3, with 7 central nucleotides matching TRBD1. The DNA sequence is as follows: TGTGCCAGCTCTGGACAGGTCGGAAACACCATATATTTT. Its translation is CASSGQVGNTIYF.